The source of this T cell receptor (beta chain) is a study of tissue T cells after allogeneic stem cell transplantation. Study outcomes and limitations: Within patients, tissue anatomy strongly shaped TCR repertoire composition. Few T cell clones were shared across patients, but motif clusters showed tissue-specific shared signatures. Tissue-detected TCR repertoire was only partly captured by blood and spleen T cells.

TCRbeta CDR3 was sequenced at survey depth with template counts. Libraries were prepared by immunoSEQ multiplex PCR; TCRdb keeps only in-frame clonotypes and omits some of them. Of about 1,800 clones listed, 49% are singletons. For this clone: Its antigen is not identified. All gene names here are mouse names.

The time point is: mouse harvest day 14 after allogeneic transplant. Mouse grafts combined 10^7 T-cell-depleted bone marrow cells with 10^6 splenic CD5+ T cells. The sample comprised blood. This TCR derives from a female BALB/c mouse given C57BL/6 T cells with graft-versus-host disease after an allogeneic hematopoietic cell transplant.

Incomplete CDR3 DNA: TGTGCCAGCGGTGATGCGAGACAGGGGAAAGACACCCAGTAC. Translating gives CASGDARQGKDTQY. The whole CDR3 sequence is CASGDARQGKDTQYF. This sequence joins TRBV13-2 and TRBJ2-5, with 8 positions matching TRBD1. The read halts 1 residue ahead of the CDR3 end, with the missing end drawn from the germline J gene. The trim removed 0 bases at V and 4 bases at J, leaving 4 bases unmatched. Looked up from germline, CDR1 is NNHNN and CDR2 is SYGAGS (reference sequence). This CDR3 contains 15 residues.